This note documents a single TCR beta chain sequence. The data are from a study of T cell changes during pregnancy in multiple sclerosis. Assay used: immunoSEQ multiplex PCR; TCRdb lists only in-frame clones, some missing. The sample contains tens of thousands of clones, 92% of which appear only once. Germline assignment: CDR1 SGHAT and CDR2 FQNNGV. The length of the CDR3 is 15 residues. The V end lost 5 bases, the J end lost 9 bases, and 17 bases lay between the germline ends. Source: CD4+ T cells from peripheral blood mononuclear cells, taken in the second trimester of pregnancy. The TCR sequence derives from a female donor with multiple sclerosis, enrolled in a pregnancy study. V and J are TRBV11-2 and TRBJ1-6; perhaps TRBD1 as D (5 bases). The CDR3 is CASSPLLRGTSPLHF. Here the CDR3 DNA reads TGTGCCAGCAGCCCCCTCCTAAGGGGAACTTCACCCCTCCACTTT.